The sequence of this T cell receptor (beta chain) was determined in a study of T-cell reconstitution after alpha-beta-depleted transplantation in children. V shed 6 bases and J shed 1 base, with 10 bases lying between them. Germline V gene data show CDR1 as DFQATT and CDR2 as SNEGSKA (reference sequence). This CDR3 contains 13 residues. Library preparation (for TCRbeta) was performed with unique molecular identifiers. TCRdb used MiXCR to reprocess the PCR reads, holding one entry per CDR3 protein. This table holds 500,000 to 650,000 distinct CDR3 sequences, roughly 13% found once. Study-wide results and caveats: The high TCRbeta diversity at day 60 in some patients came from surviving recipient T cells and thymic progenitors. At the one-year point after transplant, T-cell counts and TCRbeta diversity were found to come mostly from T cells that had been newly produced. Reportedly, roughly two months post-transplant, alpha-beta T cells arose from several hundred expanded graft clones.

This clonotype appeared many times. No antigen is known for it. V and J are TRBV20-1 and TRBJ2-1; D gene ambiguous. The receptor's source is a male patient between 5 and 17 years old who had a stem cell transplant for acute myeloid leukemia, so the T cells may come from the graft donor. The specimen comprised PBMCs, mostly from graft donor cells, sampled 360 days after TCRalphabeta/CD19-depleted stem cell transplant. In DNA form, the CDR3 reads TGCAGTGCCGATGTATGGTCCTACAATGAGCAGTTCTTC. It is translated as CSADVWSYNEQFF.